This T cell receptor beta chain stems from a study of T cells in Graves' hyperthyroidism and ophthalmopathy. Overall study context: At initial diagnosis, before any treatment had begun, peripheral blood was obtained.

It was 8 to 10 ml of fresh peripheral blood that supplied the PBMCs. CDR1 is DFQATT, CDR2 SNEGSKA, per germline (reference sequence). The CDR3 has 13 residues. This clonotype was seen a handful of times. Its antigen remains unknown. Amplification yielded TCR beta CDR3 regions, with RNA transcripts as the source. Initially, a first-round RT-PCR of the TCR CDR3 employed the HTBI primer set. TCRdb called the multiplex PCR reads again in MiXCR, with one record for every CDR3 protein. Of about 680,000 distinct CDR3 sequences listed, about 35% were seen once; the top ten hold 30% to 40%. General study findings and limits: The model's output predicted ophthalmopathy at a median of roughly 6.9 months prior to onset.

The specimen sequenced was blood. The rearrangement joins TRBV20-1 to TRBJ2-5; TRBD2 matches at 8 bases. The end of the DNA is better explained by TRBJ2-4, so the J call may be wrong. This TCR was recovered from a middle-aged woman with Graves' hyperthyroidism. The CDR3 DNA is TGCAGTGCTAGAAGGCCGGGAGGGGACATTCAGTACTTC. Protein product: CSARRPGGDIQYF.